These T cell receptor beta chains were read from a single sample in a study of control samples from healthy donors and cancer patients. TCRdb's table, derived via immunoSEQ multiplex PCR, lists solely in-frame clones and lacks some. The profile shows about 89,000 clones, about 89% of them singletons. Sequenced sample: blood. These receptor sequences come from a man in his thirties or forties in good health. CDR3s include the opening cysteine and the closing phenylalanine or tryptophan. A D gene is named only where the DNA matches it firmly. Clone sizes are given selectively: once, few, many, or a class where the clone is expanded.

>NA|TRBJ2-6|NA|TRBV18
CASSHPGSSSGANVLTF
TGTGCCAGCTCCCATCCCGGGAGCTCCTCTGGGGCCAACGTCCTGACTTTC
>NA|TRBJ1-2|NA|TRBV27
CASSFLGAQVYGYTF
TGTGCCAGCAGTTTCTTGGGGGCGCAAGTGTATGGCTACACCTTC
>NA|TRBJ1-1|NA|TRBV28
CASSLRRDTEAFF
TGTGCCAGCAGTTTACGCAGGGACACTGAAGCTTTCTTT
>NA|TRBJ2-7|NA|TRBV18
CASSPESHEQYF
TGTGCCAGCTCACCGGAATCACACGAGCAGTACTTC
>once|TRBJ2-2|NA|TRBV2
CASIFRPNTGELFF
TGTGCCAGCATATTTCGGCCTAACACCGGGGAGCTGTTTTTT
>once|TRBJ1-1|NA|TRBV7-7
CASSLNNNPNTEAFF
TGTGCTAGCAGCTTAAATAACAACCCGAACACTGAAGCTTTCTTT
>few|TRBJ1-2|TRBD1|TRBV19
CASSIAGTGTYGYTF
TGTGCCAGTAGTATAGCAGGGACAGGTACCTATGGCTACACCTTC
>NA|TRBJ2-1|TRBD1|TRBV19
CASSSTRRGHSYNEQFF
TGTGCCAGTAGTTCGACTCGAAGGGGGCACTCCTACAATGAGCAGTTCTTC
>NA|TRBJ1-3|NA|TRBV18
CASSPPRSSSGNTIYF
TGTGCCAGCTCACCCCCCAGGAGCTCGTCCGGAAACACCATATATTTT
>NA|TRBJ2-1|NA|TRBV3-1/TRBV3-2
CASSHKVGEQFF
TGTGCCAGCAGCCACAAGGTTGGTGAGCAGTTCTTC
>NA|TRBJ1-4|NA|TRBV12-5
CASGLVVPRTNEKLFF
TGTGCTAGTGGTTTGGTAGTCCCACGGACTAATGAAAAACTGTTTTTT
>NA|TRBJ2-3|TRBD1|TRBV29-1
CSVTWPGGGTDTQYF
TGCAGCGTAACGTGGCCAGGGGGAGGCACAGATACGCAGTATTTT
>NA|TRBJ1-6|TRBD1|TRBV5-4
CASSLAGTGGNSPLHF
TGTGCCAGCAGCTTGGCTGGGACAGGGGGTAATTCACCCCTCCACTTT
>NA|TRBJ2-3|TRBD1|TRBV2
CASSLQGAVGADTQYF
TGTGCCAGCAGTCTACAGGGGGCGGTGGGGGCAGATACGCAGTATTTT
>NA|TRBJ2-7|NA|TRBV7-9
CASSLGPRGSLEQYF
TGTGCCAGCAGCTTAGGACCTCGGGGGTCTCTCGAGCAGTACTTC
>once|TRBJ1-2|NA|TRBV21-1
CASSKGVGQVYGYTF
TGTGCCAGCAGCAAAGGGGTTGGACAGGTCTATGGCTACACCTTC
>NA|TRBJ1-6|NA|TRBV3-1/TRBV3-2
CASSHTGNNSPLHF
TGTGCCAGCAGCCATACAGGGAATAATTCACCCCTCCACTTT
>NA|TRBJ1-6|TRBD1|TRBV6-5
CASRGGPYNSPLHF
TGTGCCAGCAGAGGGGGCCCCTATAATTCACCCCTCCACTTT
>NA|TRBJ1-1|NA|TRBV12-5
CASGPEASTTEAFF
TGTGCTAGTGGTCCCGAGGCCTCGACCACTGAAGCTTTCTTT
>NA|TRBJ2-3|NA|TRBV7-6
CASSLTSAGRADTQYF
TGTGCCAGCAGCTTAACGTCGGCCGGTCGGGCAGATACGCAGTATTTT
>NA|TRBJ2-3|TRBD1|TRBV5-1
CASSLGQGLHKDTQYF
TGCGCCAGCAGCTTGGGACAGGGGTTGCATAAAGATACGCAGTATTTT
>NA|TRBJ1-5|NA|TRBV12-3/TRBV12-4
CASSLTLQPQHF
TGTGCCAGCAGTTTAACGCTTCAGCCCCAGCATTTT
>NA|TRBJ1-4|NA|TRBV30
CAWNGVDEKLFF
TGTGCCTGGAACGGGGTTGATGAAAAACTGTTTTTT
>NA|TRBJ2-2|NA|TRBV11-2
CASSSIKPTGLNTGELFF
TGTGCCAGCAGCTCAATAAAGCCAACAGGGTTGAACACCGGGGAGCTGTTTTTT
>NA|TRBJ1-1|TRBD1|TRBV28
CASSLLTGETEAFF
TGTGCCAGCAGTTTACTGACAGGGGAAACTGAAGCTTTCTTT
>NA|TRBJ2-1|NA|TRBV3-1/TRBV3-2
CASSRSGLSSYNEQFF
TGTGCCAGCAGCCGATCGGGACTGAGCTCCTACAATGAGCAGTTCTTC
>NA|TRBJ1-2|NA|TRBV6-5
CASSPSALYGYTF
TGTGCCAGCAGTCCCTCCGCCCTCTATGGCTACACCTTC
>NA|TRBJ1-2|TRBD1|TRBV5-1
CASSVNRGNYGYTF
TGCGCCAGCAGCGTGAACAGGGGAAACTATGGCTACACCTTC
>once|TRBJ1-1|NA|TRBV3-1/TRBV3-2
CASSQGQFGAFF
TGTGCCAGCAGCCAAGGACAGTTCGGAGCTTTCTTT
>large|TRBJ1-5|NA|TRBV6-5
CASQQGNQPQHF
TGTGCCAGCCAACAGGGCAATCAGCCCCAGCATTTT
>once|TRBJ2-1|NA|TRBV5-1
CASSLEGQGQFF
TGCGCCAGCAGCTTGGAGGGTCAGGGGCAGTTCTTC
>once|TRBJ1-3|TRBD1|TRBV27
CASSLQGAFGNTIYF
TGTGCCAGCAGTTTACAGGGGGCGTTTGGAAACACCATATATTTT
>NA|TRBJ1-4|NA|TRBV24-1
CATSDSKTATNEKLFF
TGTGCCACCAGTGATTCCAAAACCGCAACTAATGAAAAACTGTTTTTT
>NA|TRBJ1-5|TRBD1|TRBV12-3/TRBV12-4
CASSKGQNQPQHF
TGTGCCAGCAGTAAGGGACAGAATCAGCCCCAGCATTTT
>NA|TRBJ1-5|NA|TRBV6-5
CASSLGGFLSNQPQHF
TGTGCCAGCAGTTTGGGGGGGTTTCTAAGCAATCAGCCCCAGCATTTT
>NA|TRBJ2-3|NA|TRBV5-1
CASSLGAVSTDTQYF
TGCGCCAGCAGCTTGGGGGCAGTTAGCACAGATACGCAGTATTTT
>NA|TRBJ2-5|NA|TRBV7-7
CASSHGRVETQYF
TGTGCTAGCAGCCATGGGCGGGTAGAGACCCAGTACTTC